This T cell receptor beta chain was recorded in a study of blood T cell repertoires in COVID-19. On the study more broadly: Acute and convalescent COVID-19 specimens originated in the United States, Italy and Spain. PBMCs, B-cell-depleted T cells, or T cells provided the cDNA or gDNA that made up the material.

In the source study's methods: For nucleated cells, counts were estimated from reference gene primer amplification. Produced via immunoSEQ multiplex PCR; TCRdb's table is partial and in-frame only. Clone size and V and J calls were adopted from that table, with D and trimming inferred from the DNA. The repertoire has 200,000 to 250,000 clones, around 88% of them found once; the top ten carry more than 1.4%. The V gene lost 3 bases and the J gene lost 8 bases, with 17 bases spanning the gap. CDR3 length: 15 amino acids. Germline CDR1 is SEHNR and CDR2 is FQNEAQ (reference sequence). The J gene is TRBJ2-1, the V gene TRBV7-9; no reliable D call. Sequenced material: peripheral blood. The origin of this receptor is a man aged 18 to 35 with active or convalescent COVID-19. The CDR3 sequence is CASSFGFVFSDEQFF. CDR3 coding DNA: TGTGCCAGCAGCTTTGGCTTTGTCTTTTCCGATGAGCAGTTCTTC.